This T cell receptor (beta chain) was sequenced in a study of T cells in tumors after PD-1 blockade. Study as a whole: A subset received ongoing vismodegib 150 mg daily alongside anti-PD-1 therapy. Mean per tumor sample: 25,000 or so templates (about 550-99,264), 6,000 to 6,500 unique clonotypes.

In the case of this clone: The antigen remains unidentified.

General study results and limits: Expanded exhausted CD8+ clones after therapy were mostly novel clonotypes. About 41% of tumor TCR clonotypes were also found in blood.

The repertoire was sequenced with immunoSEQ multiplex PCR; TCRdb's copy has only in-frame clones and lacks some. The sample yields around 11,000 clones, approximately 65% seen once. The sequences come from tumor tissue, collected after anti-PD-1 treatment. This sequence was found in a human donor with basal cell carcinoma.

Written as DNA, the CDR3 is TGTGCCAGCAGCTCTCCGGGACTAGCTGGCTTGTACGAGCAGTACTTC. It translates to CASSSPGLAGLYEQYF. The chain has TRBV7-2 and TRBJ2-7; 9 nucleotides agree with TRBD2. Unmatched junction bases numbered 11, after V lost 4 bases and J lost 4 bases. The CDR3 runs 16 residues. CDR1 and CDR2 (germline): SGHTA, FQGNSA.